This T cell receptor beta chain originates from a study of control samples from healthy donors and cancer patients. The germline gives CDR1 LGHDT, CDR2 YNNKEL (reference sequence). The CDR3 sequence is 13 residues long. Trimming cost V 5 bases and J 12 bases, with 17 bases left between them. Profiled with immunoSEQ multiplex PCR; TCRdb holds only in-frame clones, not every one. The sample shows 150,000 to 200,000 clones, 90% to 95% of them seen only once. The chain employs TRBV3-1 (or the pseudogene TRBV3-2) and TRBJ2-1; the D gene is possibly TRBD2 (5 bases). The sample was blood. The source is a woman aged 18-30 years in good health. The CDR3 coding sequence is TGTGCCAGCAGCGCTGCCTCCACTAGTAGGCAGTTCTTC. It translates to CASSAASTSRQFF.